This TCR beta chain was captured in a study of CD8+CD57+ T cells in acquired aplastic anemia. Study-level points and caveats: Patients had twenty-nine CD8+ CDR3 sequences in common with controls (the shared set).

This clonotype was counted ten times or more. What it recognizes is unknown. Profiling of TCR beta VDJ combinations and CDR3 sequences used genomic DNA as template. Using its own MiXCR run on the reads, TCRdb lists one record per CDR3 protein. Among some 280,000 distinct CDR3 sequences listed, approximately 55% were seen once. CDR3 size: 13 residues. Germline loops: CDR1 LGHDT, CDR2 YNNKEL (reference sequence). V lost 2 bases to trimming and J lost 9 bases, with 11 bases between them. The chain couples TRBV3-1 to TRBJ2-1; D is unclear. The origin of this receptor is a human donor with severe aplastic anemia or a healthy control (not recorded which). Sample: sorted CD4+, CD8+, or CD8+CD57+ T cells (not recorded which) from PBMCs. This CDR3 is CASSQITGSEQFF. Written as DNA, the CDR3 is TGTGCCAGCAGCCAAATTACGGGTAGTGAGCAGTTCTTC.